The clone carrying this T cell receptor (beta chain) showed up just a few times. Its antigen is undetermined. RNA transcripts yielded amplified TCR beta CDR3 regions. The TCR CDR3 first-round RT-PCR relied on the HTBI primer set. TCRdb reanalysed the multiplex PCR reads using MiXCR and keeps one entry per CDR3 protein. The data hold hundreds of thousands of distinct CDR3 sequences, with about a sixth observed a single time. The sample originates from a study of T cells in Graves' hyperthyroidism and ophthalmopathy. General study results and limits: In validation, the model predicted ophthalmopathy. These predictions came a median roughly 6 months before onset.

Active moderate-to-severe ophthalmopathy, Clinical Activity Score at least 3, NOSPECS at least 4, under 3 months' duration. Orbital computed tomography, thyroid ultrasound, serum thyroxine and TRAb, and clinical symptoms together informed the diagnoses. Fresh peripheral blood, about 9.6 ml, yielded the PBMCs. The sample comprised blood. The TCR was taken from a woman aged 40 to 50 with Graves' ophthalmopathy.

CDR3 sequence reads: CASSRRQGDTGELFF. The CDR3, as DNA: TGTGCCAGCAGCCGAAGACAGGGGGACACCGGGGAGCTGTTTTTT. The chain couples TRBV11-2 to TRBJ2-2; 9 bases are shared with TRBD1. There are 15 residues in the CDR3. Germline V gene sequence: CDR1 SGHAT, CDR2 FQNNGV. Trimming took 5 bases from V and 3 from J; bases not matched to a gene: 4.